The 25 T cell receptor beta chains presented below share a single source sample, sequenced in a study of blood T cell repertoires in COVID-19. Repertoires were generated with immunoSEQ multiplex PCR, while TCRdb's copy carries only in-frame clones and drops some. The sample has approximately 150,000 clones; 83% are singletons. Sequenced: peripheral blood. The receptor source for this set is a woman in her 70s who had recovered from COVID-19.

The genes are TRBV7-3 and TRBJ2-7; TRBD1 agrees at 9 bases. The germline CDR1 and CDR2 sequences are SGHTA and FQGTGA. The CDR3 contains 15 residues. V lost 4 bases to trimming and J lost 0 bases; unmatched junction nucleotides: 4. The DNA of the CDR3 is TGTGCCAGCAGCTCCGGGACAGGGAGCTCCTACGAGCAGTACTTC. Protein: CASSSGTGSSYEQYF.

The rearrangement links TRBV18 to TRBJ2-5, with unresolved D. The CDR3 is made up of 12 amino acids. Germline values: CDR1 KGHSH, CDR2 LQKENI. The V end was cut by 3 bases, the J end by 5 bases, with 7 bases between. The CDR3 region has the DNA TGTGCCAGCTCACCGACCAGGGAGACCCAGTACTTC. It specifies CASSPTRETQYF.

Here the CDR3 reads CASSPHGAGPQHF. CDR3 sequence (DNA): TGTGCCAGCAGCCCACACGGCGCGGGGCCCCAGCATTTT. This sequence joins TRBV9 and TRBJ1-5, with D uncertain. Germline values: CDR1 SGDLS, CDR2 YYNGEE. V was shortened by 4 bases and J by 9 bases, with 14 bases between the two germline ends. This CDR3 comprises 13 residues.

The V and J genes are TRBV6-1 and TRBJ2-3, with unresolved D. Trimming cost V 3 bases and J 6 bases, with 10 bases left between them. The CDR3 runs 13 residues. The V gene's germline CDR1 is MNHNS and CDR2 SASEGT. The CDR3 region has the DNA TGTGCCAGCAGTGAGGCCCCCGGGGATACGCAGTATTTT. Protein: CASSEAPGDTQYF.

This clone came up once. V usage is TRBV9 and J usage is TRBJ2-7, with 8 bases fitting TRBD1. The germline CDR1 and CDR2 sequences are SGDLS and YYNGEE. V lost 4 bases, J lost 5 bases, and 8 bases stayed unmatched. The CDR3 runs to 14 residues. CDR3 DNA: TGTGCCAGCAGCCCCCGGGCAGGGGGCAACGAGCAGTACTTC. Translated: CASSPRAGGNEQYF.

The chain combines TRBV28 with TRBJ1-2, with D possibly being TRBD1 (6 bases). The CDR3 runs to 14 residues. Germline CDR1 and CDR2: MDHEN and SYDVKM. V was trimmed by 7 bases and J by 3 bases, leaving 15 bases between them. The CDR3 DNA reads as TGTGCCAGCACCTCGGGGGGCGCGTACTATGGCTACACCTTC. This gives the protein CASTSGGAYYGYTF.

The chain has TRBV5-4 and TRBJ1-1; 7 bases are shared with TRBD1. There are 14 residues in the CDR3. Germline values: CDR1 SGHNT, CDR2 YYREEE (reference sequence). V gave up 9 bases and J gave up 1 base; unmatched junction bases: 9. CDR3 protein: CATTTGATNTEAFF. CDR3 DNA sequence: TGTGCCACCACTACAGGGGCTACGAACACTGAAGCTTTCTTT.

The chain uses TRBV19 and TRBJ1-1, with a tentative D call TRBD1 (5 bases). Germline V gene lookup returns CDR1 LNHDA and CDR2 SQIVND (reference sequence). This CDR3 is 15 amino acids long. Trimming cost V 7 bases and J 4 bases, with 19 bases left between them. The CDR3: CASNPDRVRGTEAFF. CDR3 sequence (DNA): TGTGCCAGTAACCCCGACAGAGTGCGGGGCACTGAAGCTTTCTTT.

This clone has a handful of counts. The chain has TRBV6-2 or TRBV6-3 and TRBJ2-1; TRBD2 matches 8 bases. The CDR3 length is 14 residues. Germline assignment: CDR1 MNHEY and CDR2 SVGEGT. J gave up 8 bases and V 7 bases, and 10 bases lay outside the gene matches. CDR3 protein: CASTPAGGRYEQFF. The CDR3 bases are TGTGCCAGCACCCCCGCGGGAGGACGGTATGAGCAGTTCTTC.

This rearrangement joins TRBV9 to TRBJ2-7, with 9 bases identical to TRBD2. The ends lost 0 bases at V and 4 bases at J; junction bases unmatched: 8. Germline V gives CDR1 SGDLS, CDR2 YYNGEE. This CDR3 region has 16 residues. CDR3 bases: TGTGCCAGCAGCGTAGCCCCCGCGGGGGGGCGATACGAGCAGTACTTC. It is translated as CASSVAPAGGRYEQYF. The full variable domain, its missing parts supplied by reference TRBV9 and TRBJ2-7, is DSGVTQTPKHLITATGQRVTLRCSPRSGDLSVYWYQQSLDQGLQFLIQYYNGEERAKGNILERFSAQQFPDLHSELNLSSLELGDSALYFCASSVAPAGGRYEQYFGPGTRLTVT.

The V gene is TRBV30, the J gene TRBJ2-1, with D uncertain. Germline V gives CDR1 GTSNPN, CDR2 SVGIG (reference sequence). V was clipped by 2 bases and J by 4 bases, with 6 bases between them. The CDR3 spans 12 residues. The CDR3 DNA is TGTGCCTGGAGTTCCAGGTACAATGAGCAGTTCTTC. Protein product: CAWSSRYNEQFF.

V gene TRBV6-5 combines with J gene TRBJ2-7, with D unresolved. Trimming pared 8 bases from V and 4 bases from J, leaving 9 bases between. CDR3 length: 11 amino acids. Germline lookup yields CDR1 MNHEY and CDR2 SVGAGI. The CDR3 nucleotides are TGTGCCAGCGGGCCCCCGTACGAGCAGTACTTC. It specifies CASGPPYEQYF.

Remarks on this clone: The same CDR3 also results from other DNA sequences found in this sample. The chain has TRBV7-9 and TRBJ1-3, with D perhaps TRBD1 (5 bases). Trimming cost V 5 bases and J 4 bases, with 15 bases left between them. Germline CDR1 reads SEHNR; CDR2 reads FQNEAQ (reference sequence). This CDR3 comprises 15 residues. The CDR3 region is CASSPRGGGGNTIYF. Written as DNA, the CDR3 is TGTGCCAGCAGCCCAAGGGGTGGTGGAGGAAACACCATATATTTT.

The chain employs TRBV10-3 and TRBJ1-2; 9 bases align to TRBD1. The CDR3 is made up of 12 amino acids. Germline V CDR1 and CDR2: ENHRY, SYGVKD. Losses at the gene ends were 6 bases for V and 8 bases for J; bases not matched to a gene: 4. The CDR3: CAISPTGGGYTF. CDR3 coding DNA: TGTGCCATCAGCCCCACAGGGGGCGGCTACACCTTC.

This chain uses TRBV6-1 with TRBJ1-1, with D hard to call. With 1 base removed from V and 5 bases from J, the gap between germline ends came to 8 bases. This CDR3 comprises 13 residues. Germline assignment: CDR1 MNHNS and CDR2 SASEGT. The CDR3 DNA reads TGTGCCAGCAGTGAAGGGAGAGGAACTGAAGCTTTCTTT. It yields the protein CASSEGRGTEAFF.

The genes are TRBV28 and TRBJ1-4, with 8 nucleotides matching TRBD1. Trimming at V came to 2 bases and at J to 4 bases, leaving 12 bases not matched to a gene. Germline V lookup: CDR1 MDHEN, CDR2 SYDVKM. This CDR3 is built from 18 residues. The CDR3 DNA sequence: TGTGCCAGCAGTTTAGGGGCAGGGGGCCTCTTGGTTAATGAAAAACTGTTTTTT. Its translation is CASSLGAGGLLVNEKLFF.

V usage is TRBV12-5 and J usage is TRBJ1-1; 9 positions agree with TRBD1. CDR1 and CDR2 (germline): LGHNT, FRNRAP. The V and J ends lost 1 base and 1 base, in that order; junction bases with no gene match: 7. This CDR3 has 17 amino acids. The CDR3, as DNA: TGTGCTAGTGGTTTGGACCCACAGGGGGCAGAGAACACTGAAGCTTTCTTT. It is translated as CASGLDPQGAENTEAFF. Combining the CDR3 with reference TRBV12-5 and TRBJ1-1 gives the whole variable domain DARVTQTPRHKVTEMGQEVTMRCQPILGHNTVFWYRQTMMQGLELLAYFRNRAPLDDSGMPKDRFSAEMPDATLATLKIQPSEPRDSAVYFCASGLDPQGAENTEAFFGQGTRLTVV.

The CDR3 is CASSLGGHGGGAFF. CDR3 DNA: TGTGCCAGCAGCTTAGGAGGCCACGGGGGGGGAGCTTTCTTT. The chain joins TRBV7-8 to TRBJ1-1, with D possibly TRBD1 on 5 matching bases. The germline V gene has CDR1 SGHVS and CDR2 FQNEAQ. Trimming left V 1 base short and J 10 bases short, with 16 bases between. The CDR3 spans 14 residues.

This clone came up a few times. The J gene is TRBJ2-1, the V gene TRBV15; 13 bases line up with TRBD2. CDR3 size: 16 residues. V lost 2 bases and J lost 8; bases outside the gene matches: 6. The germline V gene encodes CDR1 LNHNV and CDR2 YYDKDF (reference sequence). CDR3 region: CATSRTSGRALDEQFF. CDR3 nucleotide sequence: TGTGCCACCAGCAGAACTAGCGGGAGGGCCTTGGATGAGCAGTTCTTC.

J is TRBJ1-4 and V is TRBV7-9, with a weak D call TRBD1 (5 bases). The germline V gene has CDR1 SEHNR and CDR2 FQNEAQ (reference sequence). This CDR3 is 13 amino acids long. Deletions cut 1 base from V and 9 bases from J, with 9 bases between. CDR3 loop: CASSLGGDQKLFF. CDR3 sequence (DNA): TGTGCCAGCAGCTTAGGGGGGGACCAAAAACTGTTTTTT. Complete variable domain (other parts from reference TRBV7-9 and TRBJ1-4): DTGVSQNPRHKITKRGQNVTFRCDPISEHNRLYWYRQTLGQGPEFLTYFQNEAQLEKSRLLSDRFSAERPKGSFSTLEIQRTEQGDSAMYLCASSLGGDQKLFFGSGTQLSVL.

The J gene is TRBJ2-2, the V gene TRBV30; D is unclear. The ends were cut back, 3 bases at V and 6 bases at J, with 8 bases in the middle. This CDR3 spans 12 amino acids. CDR1 and CDR2 from the germline V gene are GTSNPN and SVGIG (reference sequence). The CDR3 sequence is CAWSPRAGELFF. CDR3 sequence (DNA): TGTGCCTGGAGCCCTCGGGCCGGGGAGCTGTTTTTT.

The chain recombines TRBV27 with TRBJ1-5; possible D gene TRBD1, 5 bases. The CDR3 is 15 residues long. Trimming pared 6 bases from V and 2 bases from J, leaving 14 bases between. In germline, CDR1 is MNHEY, CDR2 SMNVEV (reference sequence). The CDR3 spells CASSRGDSGNQPQHF. CDR3 sequence (DNA): TGTGCCAGCAGCCGCGGCGACAGCGGCAATCAGCCCCAGCATTTT.

The chain uses TRBV29-1 and TRBJ1-1; maybe TRBD1 (5 bases). This CDR3 has 15 amino acids. V gave up 7 bases and J gave up 1 base, with 19 bases separating them. Germline-derived CDR1 and CDR2 are SQVTM and ANQGSEA. The CDR3 protein is CSAEFGGEPNTEAFF. The DNA for the CDR3 is TGCAGCGCCGAATTTGGGGGGGAACCGAACACTGAAGCTTTCTTT. The full variable domain, completed using reference TRBV29-1 and TRBJ1-1, is SAVISQKPSRDICQRGTSLTIQCQVDSQVTMMFWYRQQPGQSLTLIATANQGSEATYESGFVIDKFPISRPNLTFSTLTVSNMSPEDSSIYLCSAEFGGEPNTEAFFGQGTRLTVV.

This clone was observed a few times. This chain uses TRBV28 with TRBJ2-7; 7 nucleotides align to TRBD2. The V and J ends lost 6 bases and 3 bases, in that order; junction bases with no gene match: 5. The germline CDR1 and CDR2 sequences are MDHEN and SYDVKM. This CDR3 has 13 amino acids. CDR3 sequence reads: CASSLGRDYEQYF. DNA of the CDR3: TGTGCCAGCAGCCTGGGGAGGGACTACGAGCAGTACTTC.

J is TRBJ2-5 and V is TRBV9; 14 bases fit TRBD2. This CDR3 region has 16 residues. The trim removed 4 bases at V and 4 bases at J, leaving 6 bases unmatched. CDR1 is SGDLS and CDR2 is YYNGEE in the germline V gene. Here the CDR3 reads CASSRTGTSGRETQYF. The CDR3 nucleotides are TGTGCCAGCAGCAGAACCGGGACTAGCGGGAGAGAGACCCAGTACTTC.